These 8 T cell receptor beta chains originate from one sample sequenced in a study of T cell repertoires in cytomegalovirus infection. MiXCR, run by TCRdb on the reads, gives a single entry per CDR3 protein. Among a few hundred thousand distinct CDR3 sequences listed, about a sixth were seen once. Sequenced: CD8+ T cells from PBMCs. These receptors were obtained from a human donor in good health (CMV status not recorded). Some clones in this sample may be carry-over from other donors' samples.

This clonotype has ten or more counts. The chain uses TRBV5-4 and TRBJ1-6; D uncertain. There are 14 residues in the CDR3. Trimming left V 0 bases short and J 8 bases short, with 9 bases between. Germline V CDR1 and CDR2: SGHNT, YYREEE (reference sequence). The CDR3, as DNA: TGTGCCAGCAGCTTGGCGGGGTTCGATTCACCCCTCCACTTT. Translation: CASSLAGFDSPLHF.

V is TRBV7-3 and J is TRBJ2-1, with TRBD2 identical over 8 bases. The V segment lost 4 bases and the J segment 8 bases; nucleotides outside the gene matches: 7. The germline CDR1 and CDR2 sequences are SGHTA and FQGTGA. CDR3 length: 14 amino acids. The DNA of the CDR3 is TGTGCCAGCAGCTCATACGGGGGGGACCATGAGCAGTTCTTC. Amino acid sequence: CASSSYGGDHEQFF.

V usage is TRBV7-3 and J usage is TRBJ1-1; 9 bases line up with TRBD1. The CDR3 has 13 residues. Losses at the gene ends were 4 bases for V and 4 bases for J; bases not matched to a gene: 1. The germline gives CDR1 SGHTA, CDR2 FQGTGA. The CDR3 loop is CASSWDRATEAFF. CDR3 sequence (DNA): TGTGCCAGCAGCTGGGACAGGGCCACTGAAGCTTTCTTT.

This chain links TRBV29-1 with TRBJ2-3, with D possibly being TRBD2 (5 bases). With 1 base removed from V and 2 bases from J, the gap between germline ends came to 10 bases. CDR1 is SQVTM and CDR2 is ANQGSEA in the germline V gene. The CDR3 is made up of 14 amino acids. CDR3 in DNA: TGCAGCGTTGAAGGAGCGGAGAACACAGATACGCAGTATTTT. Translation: CSVEGAENTDTQYF.

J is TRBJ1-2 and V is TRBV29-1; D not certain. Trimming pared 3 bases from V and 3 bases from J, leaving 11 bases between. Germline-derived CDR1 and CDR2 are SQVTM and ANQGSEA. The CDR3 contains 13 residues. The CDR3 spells CSVELTLDYGYTF. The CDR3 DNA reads TGCAGCGTTGAGTTAACACTGGACTATGGCTACACCTTC.

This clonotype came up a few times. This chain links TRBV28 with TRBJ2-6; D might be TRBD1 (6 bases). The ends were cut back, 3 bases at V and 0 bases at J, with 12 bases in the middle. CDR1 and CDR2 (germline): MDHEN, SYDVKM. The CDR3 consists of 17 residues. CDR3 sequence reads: CASSFYNRASGANVLTF. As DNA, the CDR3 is TGTGCCAGCAGTTTTTATAACAGGGCCTCTGGGGCCAACGTCCTGACTTTC. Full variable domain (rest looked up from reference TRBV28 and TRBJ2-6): DVKVTQSSRYLVKRTGEKVFLECVQDMDHENMFWYRQDPGLGLRLIYFSYDVKMKEKGDIPEGYSVSREKKERFSLILESASTNQTSMYLCASSFYNRASGANVLTFGAGSRLTVL.

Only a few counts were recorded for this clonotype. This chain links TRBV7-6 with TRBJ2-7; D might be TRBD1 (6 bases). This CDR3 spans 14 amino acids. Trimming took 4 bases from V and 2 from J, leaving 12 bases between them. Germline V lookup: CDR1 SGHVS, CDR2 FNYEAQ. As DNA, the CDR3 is TGTGCCAGCAGCTCGTCGACAGGTGCCTACGAGCAGTACTTC. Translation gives CASSSSTGAYEQYF.

The CDR3 nucleotides are TGCAGCGTACAGACAGGGGTCTCCTACGAGCAGTACTTC. Translated, it gives CSVQTGVSYEQYF. V and J are TRBV29-1 and TRBJ2-7, with TRBD1 matching 8 bases. The CDR3 spans 13 residues. The germline gives CDR1 SQVTM, CDR2 ANQGSEA. V lost 6 bases and J lost 0; bases outside the gene matches: 4.